Given below is one T cell receptor beta chain in context. Antigen unknown. This sample is drawn from a study of T cell repertoires in cytomegalovirus infection. One entry per CDR3 protein results from TCRdb running MiXCR on the reads. The repertoire has some 680,000 distinct CDR3 sequences, roughly a third of them found once; the top ten carry 2.8%. Study outcomes and limitations: Dominating the ex vivo response were HLA-C-restricted CMV-specific TCR beta clonotypes.

The CDR3 extends over 14 amino acids. Trimming stripped 3 bases from V and 0 bases from J, with 9 bases between. The sequenced sample consisted of PBMCs. The sequence was collected from a human donor in good health (CMV status not recorded). Some clones in this sample may be carry-over from other donors' samples. The chain is built from TRBV12-3 or TRBV12-4 and TRBJ2-7; D possibly corresponds to TRBD2 (6 bases). The CDR3 DNA is TGTGCCAGCAGTTTGCTAGCGCACTCCTACGAGCAGTACTTC. The encoded protein is CASSLLAHSYEQYF.